This T cell receptor (beta chain) was found in a study of T and B cells in COVID-19 patients. General study findings and limits: Of about 2,500 TCR clusters found only in the recovered cohort, a few dozen had low generation probability.

The germline V gene encodes CDR1 LNHDA and CDR2 SQIVND (reference sequence). V was pared by 3 bases and J by 0 bases, with 17 bases between. This CDR3 contains 17 residues. Multiplex PCR with BIOMED2 TRB-A/B primer pools amplified TRB rearrangements. TCRdb itself ran the multiplex PCR reads through MiXCR, one entry per CDR3 protein. The sample holds about 7,800 distinct CDR3 sequences, over 35% seen once. TRB was amplified from approximately 250-480 ng of blood genomic DNA. The count of this clonotype is one. The antigen is unknown. This chain connects TRBV19 to TRBJ1-1, with D possibly TRBD1 on 5 matching bases. Specimen: blood. The receptor comes from a human donor who had recovered from COVID-19. CDR3 amino acids: CASSMGGMSTLNTEAFF. CDR3 DNA: TGTGCCAGTAGTATGGGGGGGATGTCTACCCTGAACACTGAAGCTTTCTTT. Looking up the rest from reference TRBV19 and TRBJ1-1 gives the full variable domain: DGGITQSPKYLFRKEGQNVTLSCEQNLNHDAMYWYRQDPGQGLRLIYYSQIVNDFQKGDIAEGYSVSREKKESFPLTVTSAQKNPTAFYLCASSMGGMSTLNTEAFFGQGTRLTVV.